The rows below give T cell receptor beta chains drawn from one sample of a study of cytomegalovirus exposure and HLA in healthy donors. Clones were sequenced by immunoSEQ multiplex PCR, and TCRdb holds only the in-frame ones, with some missing. The sample has 110,000 to 150,000 clones; roughly nine tenths are singletons. Sequences were obtained from PBMCs. These receptors were obtained from a man in his late teens or twenties in good health and CMV-seronegative. CDR3s include the opening cysteine and the closing phenylalanine or tryptophan. D genes are given only for firm matches. Clone size, where shown, is once, few, many, or a class for clones that have expanded.

J gene,clone size,CDR3 length,D gene,V gene,CDR3 protein,CDR3 DNA
TRBJ2-7,-,15,TRBD2,TRBV9,CASSLGRGDTYEQYF,TGTGCCAGCAGCCTGGGGAGGGGAGACACCTACGAGCAGTACTTC
TRBJ2-3,-,15,-,TRBV28,CASSPTGWGTDTQYF,TGTGCCAGCAGTCCCACGGGGTGGGGCACAGATACGCAGTATTTT
TRBJ1-1,-,14,-,TRBV5-1,CASSLQGQDTEAFF,TGCGCCAGCAGCTTGCAGGGCCAAGACACTGAAGCTTTCTTT
TRBJ2-3,-,15,-,TRBV9,CASSRTGRDTDTQYF,TGTGCCAGCAGCAGGACAGGGAGGGACACAGATACGCAGTATTTT
TRBJ1-5,once,17,TRBD1,TRBV30,CAWSVRLTGKGNQPQHF,TGTGCCTGGAGTGTACGTTTGACAGGGAAAGGCAATCAGCCCCAGCATTTT
TRBJ1-4,-,15,TRBD1,TRBV6-5,CASSYHRGLDEKLFF,TGTGCCAGCAGTTACCACAGGGGGCTGGATGAAAAACTGTTTTTT
TRBJ1-5,-,13,-,TRBV25-1,CASTGGGNQPQHF,TGTGCCAGCACGGGGGGAGGCAATCAGCCCCAGCATTTT
TRBJ2-2,-,13,-,TRBV29-1,CSVEVRVTGELFF,TGCAGCGTTGAAGTCAGGGTCACCGGGGAGCTGTTTTTT
TRBJ2-1,-,17,TRBD2,TRBV7-6,CASSLSQRGGPGNEQFF,TGTGCCAGCAGCTTATCTCAGCGGGGGGGCCCCGGGAATGAGCAGTTCTTC
TRBJ1-2,-,12,-,TRBV7-8,CASSLAGGGYTF,TGTGCCAGCAGCTTAGCCGGGGGTGGCTACACCTTC
TRBJ1-2,-,11,-,TRBV7-9,CASSSGLGYTF,TGTGCCAGCAGCTCCGGTCTGGGCTACACCTTC
TRBJ1-5,-,14,TRBD1,TRBV9,CASSHGTDFGPQHF,TGTGCCAGCAGCCATGGGACAGACTTCGGGCCCCAGCATTTT
TRBJ2-3,-,14,-,TRBV5-1,CASSLGQSTDTQYF,TGCGCCAGCAGCTTGGGGCAAAGCACAGATACGCAGTATTTT
TRBJ2-5,-,16,TRBD2,TRBV10-3,CAIRNSGGALQETQYF,TGTGCCATCAGGAATAGCGGGGGGGCCTTACAAGAGACCCAGTACTTC
TRBJ1-3,-,14,-,TRBV9,CASSVGSSGNTIYF,TGTGCCAGCAGCGTAGGGAGCTCTGGAAACACCATATATTTT
TRBJ2-2,-,14,-,TRBV14,CASSQEEGTGELFF,TGTGCCAGCAGCCAAGAGGAGGGTACGGGGGAGCTGTTTTTT
TRBJ1-4,-,13,TRBD1,TRBV5-6,CASSLTGAEKLFF,TGTGCCAGCAGCTTGACAGGGGCGGAAAAACTGTTTTTT
TRBJ2-5,-,13,-,TRBV5-4,CASRIAVEETQYF,TGTGCCAGCAGGATAGCGGTAGAAGAGACCCAGTACTTC
TRBJ1-5,-,13,TRBD1,TRBV10-3,CAIQQGIALAQHF,TGTGCCATCCAACAGGGGATCGCGCTGGCCCAGCATTTT
TRBJ1-1,-,15,TRBD1,TRBV11-2,CASSYLQGSNTEAFF,TGTGCCAGCAGCTACTTACAGGGGTCGAACACTGAAGCTTTCTTT
TRBJ1-3,once,16,-,TRBV11-3,CASSFQQASSGNTIYF,TGTGCCAGCAGCTTTCAACAGGCGAGCTCTGGAAACACCATATATTTT
TRBJ2-2,-,15,TRBD1,TRBV5-4,CASSFRNRGTGELFF,TGTGCCAGCAGCTTCCGGAACAGGGGGACCGGGGAGCTGTTTTTT
TRBJ1-5,-,15,TRBD1,TRBV2,CASRVDRGSNQPQHF,TGTGCCAGCAGGGTTGACAGGGGAAGCAATCAGCCCCAGCATTTT
TRBJ2-3,-,15,-,TRBV15,CATSRDGGLTDTQYF,TGTGCCACCAGCAGAGACGGGGGGCTGACAGATACGCAGTATTTT
TRBJ2-5,-,15,TRBD1,TRBV6-6,CASSRSGTAQETQYF,TGTGCCAGCAGTCGATCCGGGACAGCTCAAGAGACCCAGTACTTC
TRBJ2-5,-,16,-,TRBV15,CATSTRGQGLSETQYF,TGTGCCACCAGCACGCGGGGGCAGGGATTGTCAGAGACCCAGTACTTC
TRBJ2-3,-,14,TRBD2,TRBV5-1,CASSPGLVTDTQYF,TGCGCCAGCAGCCCCGGACTAGTCACAGATACGCAGTATTTT
TRBJ2-1,-,16,TRBD2,TRBV29-1,CSVVGGSGSSYNEQFF,TGCAGCGTTGTGGGGGGTAGCGGGAGCTCCTACAATGAGCAGTTCTTC
TRBJ1-1,-,16,TRBD1,TRBV19,CASSIRTGGDNTEAFF,TGTGCCAGTAGTATCAGAACAGGGGGAGATAACACTGAAGCTTTCTTT
TRBJ2-1,-,15,-,TRBV13,CASSLGGSSYNEQFF,TGTGCCAGCAGCTTAGGAGGGAGCTCCTACAATGAGCAGTTCTTC
TRBJ1-2,-,15,-,TRBV15,CATSRDRRGGHGYTF,TGTGCCACCAGCAGAGATCGGAGGGGCGGGCATGGCTACACCTTC
TRBJ2-5,once,15,TRBD1,TRBV11-2,CASSLRRGREETQYF,TGTGCCAGCAGCTTACGCAGGGGGCGCGAGGAGACCCAGTACTTC
TRBJ2-1,-,14,TRBD2,TRBV7-2,CASSLRTSRNEQFF,TGTGCCAGCAGCTTAAGGACTAGCCGCAATGAGCAGTTCTTC
TRBJ1-4,-,15,TRBD1,TRBV6-1,CASSDIDRGDEKLFF,TGTGCCAGCAGCGATATCGACAGGGGGGATGAAAAACTGTTTTTT
TRBJ1-1,-,13,-,TRBV7-6,CASSGDLNTEAFF,TGTGCCAGCAGTGGGGACTTGAACACTGAAGCTTTCTTT
TRBJ1-4,-,13,-,TRBV19,CASSIAGGDKLFF,TGTGCCAGTAGTATCGCGGGGGGCGATAAACTGTTTTTT
TRBJ2-5,-,15,-,TRBV7-9,CASSFSREVEETQYF,TGTGCCAGCAGCTTTTCCAGGGAGGTCGAGGAGACCCAGTACTTC
TRBJ1-5,-,15,TRBD1,TRBV5-1,CASSLESGDREPQHF,TGCGCCAGCAGCTTGGAGTCCGGCGACAGGGAGCCCCAGCATTTT
TRBJ2-1,-,15,TRBD2,TRBV13,CASSKSGVGYNEQFF,TGTGCCAGCAGCAAGAGCGGGGTCGGCTACAATGAGCAGTTCTTC
TRBJ2-3,-,16,-,TRBV5-4,CASSLDLRLARDTQYF,TGTGCCAGCAGCTTGGATTTGCGCCTAGCTCGGGATACGCAGTATTTT
TRBJ1-2,-,14,-,TRBV6-5,CASSPSTVFYGYTF,TGTGCCAGCAGTCCGTCCACAGTTTTCTATGGCTACACCTTC
TRBJ2-1,-,13,TRBD2,TRBV2,CASVSGEYNEQFF,TGTGCCAGCGTGAGCGGGGAATACAATGAGCAGTTCTTC
TRBJ1-1,-,13,-,TRBV30,CAWTGQSNTEAFF,TGTGCCTGGACAGGCCAATCGAACACTGAAGCTTTCTTT
TRBJ1-5,-,16,-,TRBV19,CASSTQNRAPTQPQHF,TGTGCCAGTAGTACCCAAAACAGGGCTCCCACCCAGCCCCAGCATTTT
TRBJ2-3,-,11,-,TRBV11-3,CASSHRYTQYF,TGTGCCAGCAGCCACAGGTATACGCAGTATTTT
TRBJ1-6,-,16,-,TRBV5-4,CASSLLGSLYNSPLHF,TGTGCCAGCAGCTTGCTCGGGAGTCTCTATAATTCACCCCTCCACTTT
TRBJ2-2,-,13,-,TRBV9,CASSVVRDGELFF,TGTGCCAGCAGCGTAGTGAGGGATGGGGAGCTGTTTTTT
TRBJ1-5,-,16,-,TRBV7-6,CASSLEARGGGQPQHF,TGTGCCAGCAGCTTAGAAGCTCGCGGAGGAGGTCAGCCCCAGCATTTT
TRBJ2-4,-,19,TRBD2,TRBV18,CASSPRTSGSPGAKNIQYF,TGTGCCAGCTCACCGCGGACTAGCGGGAGCCCAGGGGCCAAAAACATTCAGTACTTC
TRBJ2-2,-,17,-,TRBV4-3,CASSRLRETSHTGELFF,TGCGCCAGCAGCCGGCTCCGGGAGACCTCCCACACCGGGGAGCTGTTTTTT
TRBJ2-1,once,15,-,TRBV6-5,CASSPGRSSYNEQFF,TGTGCCAGCAGCCCGGGGAGGTCCTCCTACAATGAGCAGTTCTTC
TRBJ2-1,-,17,TRBD2,TRBV18,CASLHKTSGDSYNEQFF,TGTGCCAGCTTACATAAGACTAGCGGGGACTCCTACAATGAGCAGTTCTTC
TRBJ1-4,-,13,-,TRBV6-5,CASSYTFGEKLFF,TGTGCCAGCAGTTATACTTTTGGTGAAAAACTGTTTTTT
TRBJ1-4,-,13,-,TRBV7-8,CASTFRGNEKLFF,TGTGCCAGCACCTTCCGGGGGAATGAAAAACTGTTTTTT